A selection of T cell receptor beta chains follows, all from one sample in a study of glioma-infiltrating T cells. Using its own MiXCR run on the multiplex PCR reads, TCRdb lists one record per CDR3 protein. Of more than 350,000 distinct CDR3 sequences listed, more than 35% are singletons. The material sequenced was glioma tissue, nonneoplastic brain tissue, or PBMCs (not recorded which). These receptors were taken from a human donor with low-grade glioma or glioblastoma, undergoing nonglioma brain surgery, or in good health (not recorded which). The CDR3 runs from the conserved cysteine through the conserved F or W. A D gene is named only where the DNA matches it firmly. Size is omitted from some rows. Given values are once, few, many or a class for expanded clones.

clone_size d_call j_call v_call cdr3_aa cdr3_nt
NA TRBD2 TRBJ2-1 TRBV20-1 CSVSTSGRGYNEQFF TGCAGTGTCTCGACTAGCGGGAGGGGATACAATGAGCAGTTCTTC
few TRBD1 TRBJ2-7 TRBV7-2 CASSRTVLGQVTYEQYF TGTGCCAGCAGTCGCACGGTCCTCGGACAGGTGACCTACGAGCAGTACTTC
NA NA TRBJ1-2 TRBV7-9 CASSKDPGNYGYTF TGTGCCAGCAGCAAGGACCCAGGAAACTATGGCTACACCTTC
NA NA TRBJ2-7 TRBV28 CASSLYRREQYF TGTGCCAGCAGTCTGTACAGGCGCGAGCAGTACTTC
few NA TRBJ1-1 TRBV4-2 CASSQQGRNTEAFF TGTGCCAGCAGCCAACAGGGAAGGAACACTGAAGCTTTCTTT
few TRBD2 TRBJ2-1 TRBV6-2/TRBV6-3 CASSPPGLAGVHEQFF TGTGCCAGCAGCCCTCCGGGACTAGCAGGCGTCCATGAGCAGTTCTTC
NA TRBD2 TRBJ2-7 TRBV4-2 CASSQASGTSSYEQYF TGTGCCAGCAGCCAGGCCTCCGGGACTAGCTCCTACGAGCAGTACTTC
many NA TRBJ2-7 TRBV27 CASSTRTGSSYEQYF TGTGCCAGCAGCACCCGGACGGGTAGCTCCTACGAGCAGTACTTC
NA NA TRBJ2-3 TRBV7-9 CASRTSDRGRTQYF TGTGCCAGCCGAACCTCTGACCGGGGCCGAACGCAGTATTTT
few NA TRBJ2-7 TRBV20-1 CSALILGPARAYEQYF TGCAGTGCTCTAATCTTGGGCCCAGCGCGTGCCTACGAGCAGTACTTC
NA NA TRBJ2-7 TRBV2 CASRDGFYEQYF TGTGCCAGCAGGGACGGGTTCTACGAGCAGTACTTC
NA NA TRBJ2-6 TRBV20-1 CSARDRGGSGANVLTF TGCAGTGCTAGAGATAGGGGAGGCTCTGGGGCCAACGTCCTGACTTTC
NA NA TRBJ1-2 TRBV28 CASTDSVRGYTF TGTGCCAGCACGGATTCAGTAAGGGGCTACACCTTC
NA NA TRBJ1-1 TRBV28 CASSSLGGIMNTEALF TGTGCCAGCAGCAGTTTAGGGGGAATCATGAACACTGAAGCTCTCTTT
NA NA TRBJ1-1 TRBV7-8 CASSLAGGSLMNTEAFF TGTGCCAGCAGCTTAGCGGGGGGGAGTCTGATGAACACTGAAGCTTTCTTT
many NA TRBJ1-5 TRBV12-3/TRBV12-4 CASSFSGAADQPQHF TGTGCCAGCAGTTTCTCGGGGGCCGCAGATCAGCCCCAGCATTTT
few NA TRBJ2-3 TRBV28 CASSSGGLWQYF TGTGCCAGCAGTTCTGGGGGGTTGTGGCAGTATTTT
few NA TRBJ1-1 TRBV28 CASNKQPTNTEAFF TGTGCCAGCAACAAACAGCCGACGAACACTGAAGCTTTCTTT
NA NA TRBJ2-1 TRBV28 CASGPSGVFYDEQFF TGTGCCAGCGGGCCGTCCGGGGTTTTCTACGATGAGCAGTTCTTC
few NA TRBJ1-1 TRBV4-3 CASSQDQILNTEAFF TGCGCCAGCAGCCAAGATCAGATCCTGAACACTGAAGCTTTCTTT
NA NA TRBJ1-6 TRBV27 CASSSSSNNSPLHF TGTGCCAGCAGCAGTTCGTCCAATAATTCACCCCTCCACTTT
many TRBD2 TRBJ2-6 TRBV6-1 CASTYYGRFSGANVLTF TGTGCCAGCACCTACTACGGGAGGTTCTCTGGGGCCAACGTCCTGACTTTC
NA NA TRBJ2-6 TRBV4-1 CASSQWIRTSAGANVLTF TGCGCCAGCAGCCAATGGATACGAACTTCGGCAGGGGCCAACGTCCTGACTTTC
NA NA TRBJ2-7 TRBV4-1 CASSQDPYGPSYEQYF TGCGCCAGCAGCCAAGATCCGTACGGGCCCTCATACGAGCAGTACTTC
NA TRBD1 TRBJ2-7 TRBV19 CASIGTGLIYEQYF TGTGCCAGTATCGGGACAGGGTTGATCTACGAGCAGTACTTC
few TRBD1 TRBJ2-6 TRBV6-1 CASSTFFGQVSGANVLTF TGTGCCAGCAGTACCTTCTTTGGACAGGTCTCTGGGGCCAACGTCCTGACTTTC
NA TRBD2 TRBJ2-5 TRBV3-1 CASSQRREIIETQYF TGTGCCAGCAGCCAAAGGCGGGAGATAATAGAGACCCAGTACTTC
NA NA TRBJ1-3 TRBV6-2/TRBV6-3 CASRRNGAILSGNTIYF TGTGCCAGCAGACGCAACGGGGCCATTCTCTCTGGAAACACCATATATTTT
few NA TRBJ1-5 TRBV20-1 CSARGGFDNQPQHF TGCAGTGCCAGGGGCGGGTTCGACAATCAGCCCCAGCATTTT
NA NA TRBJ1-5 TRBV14 CTSSQTGNQPQQF TGTACCAGCAGCCAAACGGGCAATCAGCCCCAGCAGTTT
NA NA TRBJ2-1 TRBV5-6 CASSPGSFNEQFF TGTGCCAGCAGCCCGGGCAGTTTCAATGAGCAGTTCTTC
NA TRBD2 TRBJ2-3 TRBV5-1 CASSSIAGDTQYF TGCGCCAGCAGCTCGATAGCGGGGGATACGCAGTATTTT
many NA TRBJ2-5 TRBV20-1 CSARSGRNQETQYF TGCAGTGCTAGGAGTGGGAGGAACCAAGAGACCCAGTACTTC
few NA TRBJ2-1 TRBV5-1 CASSLAKGSSYNEQFF TGCGCCAGCAGCTTGGCCAAGGGGAGCTCCTACAATGAGCAGTTCTTC
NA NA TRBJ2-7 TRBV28 CASSFRGRQYYEQYF TGTGCCAGCAGTTTTCGGGGGAGACAATATTACGAGCAGTACTTC
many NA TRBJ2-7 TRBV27 CASRGQVAEQYF TGTGCCAGCAGAGGTCAGGTCGCCGAGCAGTACTTC
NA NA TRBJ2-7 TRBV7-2 CASSSRVTNSYEQYF TGTGCCAGCAGCTCCAGGGTGACCAACTCCTACGAGCAGTACTTC
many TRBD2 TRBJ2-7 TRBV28 CASCRLAGYEQYF TGTGCCAGTTGCCGACTAGCGGGGTACGAGCAGTACTTC
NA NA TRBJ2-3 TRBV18 CASSPHRGVRTDTQYF TGTGCCAGCTCACCCCATCGGGGAGTCCGCACAGATACGCAGTATTTT
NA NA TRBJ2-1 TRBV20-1 CSARGKEWASYNEQFF TGCAGTGCTAGGGGAAAGGAGTGGGCATCCTACAATGAGCAGTTCTTC
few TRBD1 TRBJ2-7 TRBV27 CASSPLGGSLGEQYF TGTGCCAGCAGTCCCCTAGGGGGCAGTTTGGGTGAGCAGTACTTC
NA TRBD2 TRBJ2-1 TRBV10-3 CAIKRRLAGGEDNEQFF TGTGCCATCAAAAGGCGGCTAGCGGGAGGGGAGGACAATGAGCAGTTCTTC
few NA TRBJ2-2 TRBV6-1 CASWTGELFF TGTGCCAGCTGGACCGGGGAGCTGTTTTTT
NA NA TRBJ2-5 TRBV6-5 CASSQALASGTGQETQYF TGTGCCAGCAGTCAAGCGCTCGCTAGCGGGACAGGGCAAGAGACCCAGTACTTC
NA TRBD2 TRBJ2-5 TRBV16 CARSEVLAGQETQYF TGTGCCAGGAGTGAGGTACTAGCGGGGCAAGAGACCCAGTACTTC